These T cell receptor beta chains were read from a single sample in a study of tumor-infiltrating lymphocytes in primary liver carcinoma. TCRdb processed the multiplex PCR reads anew with MiXCR; each CDR3 protein has one entry. The table lists fewer than 350,000 distinct CDR3 sequences, 55% to 65% of them singletons. Sequenced material: peripheral blood. The source is a man in his forties or fifties with primary liver carcinoma and hepatitis B virus infection. Each CDR3 is given with its conserved first and last residue. D genes are given only for firm matches. Expanded clones get a size class; other rows say once, few or many, or leave the size out.

few,.,TRBJ1-5,TRBV7-9,CASSFEMGTAGSNQPQHF,TGTGCCAGCAGTTTCGAAATGGGGACGGCTGGAAGCAATCAGCCCCAGCATTTT
few,.,TRBJ1-2,TRBV5-1,CASSLDGGTNYGYTF,TGCGCCAGCAGCTTGGATGGAGGGACTAACTATGGCTACACCTTC
.,.,TRBJ1-3,TRBV6-5,CASSNVQGISGNTIYF,TGTGCCAGCAGTAACGTGCAGGGTATCTCTGGAAACACCATATATTTT
.,.,TRBJ2-7,TRBV10-2,CASSVGYEQHF,TGCGCCAGCAGTGTCGGCTACGAGCAGCACTTC
.,.,TRBJ2-1,TRBV11-2,CASSLYTSSEQFF,TGTGCCAGCAGCTTGTACACCTCGAGTGAGCAGTTCTTC
.,.,TRBJ1-2,TRBV7-9,CASSLFGAEGYTF,TGTGCCAGCAGCTTATTCGGGGCAGAAGGCTACACCTTC
.,.,TRBJ2-2,TRBV19,CASSTDYTTGELFF,TGTGCCAGTAGTACGGACTATACCACCGGGGAGCTGTTTTTT
.,.,TRBJ2-7,TRBV24-1,CATSDFPGGGGEQYF,TGTGCCACCAGTGATTTTCCGGGGGGCGGTGGCGAGCAGTACTTC
.,TRBD1,TRBJ1-2,TRBV5-4,CASSSAGTASYGYTF,TGTGCCAGCAGCTCAGCCGGGACAGCTAGCTATGGCTACACCTTC
few,TRBD2,TRBJ2-1,TRBV19,CASSIGLAVYNEQFF,TGTGCCAGTAGTATTGGACTAGCGGTCTACAATGAGCAGTTCTTC
many,TRBD1,TRBJ1-5,TRBV29-1,CSVRTGGNQPQHF,TGCAGCGTTAGGACAGGGGGCAATCAGCCCCAGCATTTT
.,.,TRBJ2-1,TRBV14,CASSQEWGGRAYNEQFF,TGTGCCAGCAGCCAAGAGTGGGGCGGGCGAGCCTACAATGAGCAGTTCTTC
.,TRBD1,TRBJ2-2,TRBV28,CASSPAGTGIAGELFF,TGTGCCAGCAGCCCCGCCGGGACAGGGATCGCCGGGGAGCTGTTTTTT
many,TRBD1,TRBJ2-7,TRBV14,CASSPIDRERGEQYF,TGTGCCAGCAGCCCGATAGACAGGGAAAGGGGCGAGCAGTACTTC
.,.,TRBJ2-1,TRBV11-1,CASSPTGEEWNNEQFF,TGTGCCAGCAGCCCCACAGGGGAGGAATGGAACAATGAGCAGTTCTTC
.,.,TRBJ1-1,TRBV14,CTSSQVSGRTEAFF,TGTACCAGCAGCCAAGTATCAGGGCGCACTGAAGCTTTCTTC
.,TRBD1,TRBJ2-5,TRBV4-1,CAGSRGQGGFWETQYF,TGCGCCGGCAGCCGAGGACAGGGGGGTTTTTGGGAGACCCAGTACTTC
.,.,TRBJ2-6,TRBV28,CASSFGREWANVLTF,TGTGCCAGCAGTTTCGGGCGGGAATGGGCCAACGTCCTGACTTTC
.,.,TRBJ2-1,TRBV7-9,CVSSPDGGIKGNEQFF,TGTGTCAGCAGCCCAGATGGGGGGATTAAAGGCAATGAGCAGTTCTTC
few,.,TRBJ2-7,TRBV6-1,CASSEARGGEGMYEQYF,TGTGCCAGCAGTGAAGCGAGGGGGGGGGAAGGGATGTACGAGCAGTACTTC
.,.,TRBJ2-3,TRBV11-2,CASRARDLTDTQYF,TGTGCCAGCAGGGCCCGAGACCTCACAGATACGCAGTATTTT
few,.,TRBJ2-1,TRBV7-9,CASSLVGGAYNEQFF,TGTGCCAGCAGCTTAGTCGGCGGGGCCTACAATGAGCAGTTCTTC
many,TRBD1,TRBJ1-5,TRBV12-3/TRBV12-4,CASRPGTASNQPQHF,TGTGCCAGCAGGCCCGGGACAGCTAGCAATCAGCCCCAGCATTTT
few,TRBD1,TRBJ2-2,TRBV7-9,CASRPKQGASGELFF,TGTGCCAGCAGACCTAAACAGGGGGCAAGCGGGGAGCTGTTTTTT
many,TRBD2,TRBJ2-3,TRBV11-3,CASSLGLAAGDTQYF,TGTGCCAGCAGCTTAGGACTAGCGGCAGGAGATACGCAGTATTTT
many,TRBD2,TRBJ2-7,TRBV6-2/TRBV6-3,CASRYLAEGPYEQYF,TGTGCCAGCAGATATCTAGCGGAGGGCCCCTACGAGCAGTACTTC
.,TRBD1,TRBJ2-7,TRBV11-2,CASSSLDRDVSYEQYF,TGTGCCAGCAGTTCCCTGGACAGGGATGTGTCCTACGAGCAGTACTTC
few,.,TRBJ2-7,TRBV30,CAWSVDRHSYEQYF,TGTGCCTGGAGCGTGGACCGTCACTCCTACGAGCAGTACTTC
many,TRBD2,TRBJ2-1,TRBV29-1,CSVFSPSGIKDEQFF,TGCAGCGTTTTTAGCCCGAGCGGGATTAAGGATGAGCAGTTCTTC
.,TRBD1,TRBJ2-5,TRBV28,CASSTTTGAIETQYF,TGTGCCAGCAGTACGACGACAGGGGCTATCGAGACCCAGTACTTC
.,.,TRBJ2-5,TRBV24-1,CATSGGTHQETQYF,TGTGCCACCAGTGGAGGGACTCACCAAGAGACCCAGTACTTC
.,.,TRBJ1-2,TRBV5-1,CASSLGPGYTF,TGCGCCAGCAGCTTGGGTCCCGGCTACACCTTC
many,.,TRBJ2-2,TRBV6-5,CASSYRPNTGELFF,TGTGCCAGCAGTTACAGGCCTAACACCGGGGAGCTGTTTTTT
.,TRBD1,TRBJ1-3,TRBV19,CATWDRGQENTIYF,TGTGCCACTTGGGACAGGGGGCAGGAAAACACCATATATTTT
many,.,TRBJ2-1,TRBV10-3,CATLNTRNEQFF,TGTGCCACCCTCAATACCCGGAATGAGCAGTTCTTC
many,TRBD2,TRBJ2-5,TRBV4-2,CASSQGVAGVSIQETQYF,TGTGCCAGCAGCCAAGGGGTAGCGGGAGTTTCTATCCAAGAGACCCAGTACTTC
.,.,TRBJ2-2,TRBV6-2/TRBV6-3,CVSLGRVNTGELFF,TGTGTCAGCCTGGGCAGGGTGAACACCGGGGAGCTGTTTTTT
.,.,TRBJ1-1,TRBV12-3/TRBV12-4,CASSLLINTEAFF,TGTGCCAGCAGTTTACTCATAAACACTGAAGCCTTCTTT
few,TRBD2,TRBJ2-4,TRBV6-2/TRBV6-3,CASSYSASGIAKNIQYF,TGTGCCAGCAGTTACTCGGCTAGCGGGATTGCCAAAAACATTCAGTACTTC
few,.,TRBJ2-5,TRBV5-1,CASSRQDSTQETQYF,TGCGCCAGCAGCCGCCAGGACAGTACCCAAGAGACCCAGTACTTC
.,TRBD1,TRBJ2-1,TRBV5-1,CASSLNTGGNEQFF,TGCGCCAGCAGCCTTAATACAGGGGGCAATGAGCAGTTCTTC
.,.,TRBJ1-2,TRBV20-1,CSAMPGAYGYTF,TGCAGTGCCATGCCAGGGGCCTATGGCTACACCTTC
once,.,TRBJ2-7,TRBV4-1,CASSYSNQIYEQYF,TGCGCCAGCAGCTATTCAAACCAGATCTACGAGCAGTACTTC
.,.,TRBJ2-7,TRBV5-1,CASSTDVQSHNEEYF,TGCGCCAGCAGCACGGACGTTCAATCCCACAATGAGGAGTACTTC
.,.,TRBJ1-1,TRBV6-2/TRBV6-3,CASSYSNRVSTEAFF,TGTGCCAGCAGTTACTCAAACAGGGTCTCAACTGAAGCTTTCTTT
once,.,TRBJ2-5,TRBV11-2,CTSSLGGSLETQYF,TGTACCAGCAGCTTAGGGGGGAGCTTGGAGACCCAGTACTTC
.,.,TRBJ1-1,TRBV28,CASSQSYNEAFF,TGTGCCAGCAGCCAATCCTACAATGAAGCTTTCTTT
.,.,TRBJ2-3,TRBV19,CASSQLSLRDTQYF,TGTGCCAGTAGTCAACTTAGCCTTCGGGATACGCAGTATTTT
.,TRBD1,TRBJ2-5,TRBV29-1,CSGRQGQETRYF,TGCAGCGGCCGACAGGGTCAAGAGACCCGGTACTTC
many,.,TRBJ1-4,TRBV28,CASSLLREEKLFF,TGTGCCAGCAGTTTGTTGCGAGAGGAAAAACTGTTTTTT
.,TRBD1,TRBJ1-5,TRBV28,CASSFGRGLQLQHF,TGTGCCAGCAGTTTCGGGAGGGGGCTTCAGCTCCAGCATTTT
.,.,TRBJ2-1,TRBV5-1,CASSLALGKNEQLF,TGCGCCAGCAGTTTGGCCCTGGGGAAGAATGAGCAGTTATTC
.,TRBD2,TRBJ2-7,TRBV28,CASSIAGDYEQYF,TGTGCCAGCAGTATAGCGGGAGACTACGAGCAGTACTTC
.,.,TRBJ1-1,TRBV30,CVWTQGCEAFF,TGTGTCTGGACCCAGGGTTGTGAAGCTTTCTTT
.,.,TRBJ1-1,TRBV7-9,CASSLALGGDTEAFF,TGTGCCAGCAGCTTAGCGCTAGGAGGGGACACTGAAGCTTTCTTT
.,TRBD2,TRBJ2-7,TRBV4-2,CTSSQHSSGPYEQYF,TGTACCAGCAGCCAACATTCTAGCGGACCCTACGAGCAGTACTTC
.,TRBD2,TRBJ2-7,TRBV28,CASSLRREAYEQYF,TGTGCCAGCAGTTTGAGGCGGGAGGCGTACGAGCAGTACTTC
.,.,TRBJ2-1,TRBV5-8,CANSFIRTDYNEHFF,TGTGCCAACAGCTTTATAAGGACAGACTACAATGAGCACTTCTTC
.,TRBD1,TRBJ2-7,TRBV11-1,CASSLGQGIIAEQYF,TGTGCCAGCAGCCTTGGACAGGGAATAATTGCCGAGCAGTACTTC